This is a list of T cell receptor beta chains from one sample in a study of cytomegalovirus exposure and HLA in healthy donors. Sequenced by immunoSEQ multiplex PCR; TCRdb stores in-frame clones only, minus some. The data contain about 82,000 clones, approximately 70% of them singletons. Specimen: PBMCs. Every receptor here comes from a man between 60 and 75 years old in good health and CMV-seronegative. The CDR3 runs from the conserved cysteine through the conserved F or W. The D gene is left open where the match is weak. Clone size, where shown, is once, few, many, or a class for clones that have expanded.

v_gene	d_gene	abundance	j_gene	CDR3aa	CDR3nt
TRBV30	.	.	TRBJ2-1	CAWTEGRNEQFF	TGTGCCTGGACAGAGGGGAGGAATGAGCAGTTCTTC
TRBV10-3	TRBD2	.	TRBJ2-5	CAISELGLAGTETQYF	TGTGCCATCAGTGAGTTGGGACTAGCGGGGACAGAGACCCAGTACTTC
TRBV27	TRBD1	.	TRBJ1-2	CASSLGRGRSDYGYTF	TGTGCCAGCAGTCTGGGAAGGGGGCGTTCGGACTATGGCTACACCTTC
TRBV2	.	.	TRBJ2-5	CASSVAGETQYF	TGTGCCAGCAGTGTAGCCGGGGAGACCCAGTACTTC
TRBV7-6	.	.	TRBJ2-7	CASSALQGHEQYF	TGTGCCAGCAGCGCCCTACAGGGCCACGAGCAGTACTTC
TRBV6-1	.	.	TRBJ2-2	CASSDPGYGELFF	TGTGCCAGCAGTGATCCGGGATATGGGGAGCTGTTTTTT
TRBV19	.	.	TRBJ1-2	CASSIRQNGYTF	TGTGCCAGTAGTATTCGACAGAATGGCTACACCTTC
TRBV10-1	.	.	TRBJ2-3	CASSEPSGSTDTQYF	TGCGCCAGCAGTGAGCCCAGCGGGAGCACAGATACGCAGTATTTT
TRBV10-3	TRBD2	few	TRBJ2-7	CASTLTSGGAYEQYF	TGTGCCTCAACCCTGACTAGCGGGGGGGCCTACGAGCAGTACTTC
TRBV4-2	.	.	TRBJ2-7	CASSQQGTTREQYF	TGTGCCAGCAGCCAACAGGGCACGACTAGAGAGCAGTACTTC
TRBV6-1	.	few	TRBJ1-2	CASSDPNRAGGYGYTF	TGTGCCAGCAGTGATCCCAACAGGGCGGGGGGCTATGGCTACACCTTC
TRBV6-1	.	.	TRBJ1-1	CASSEKGRGTEAFF	TGTGCCAGCAGTGAGAAGGGGCGAGGAACTGAAGCTTTCTTT
TRBV19	TRBD1	.	TRBJ1-2	CASRQGQGARVYGYTF	TGTGCCAGCCGACAAGGACAGGGGGCGCGGGTCTATGGCTACACCTTC
TRBV4-1	.	.	TRBJ1-2	CASSQEFLAARDGLYGYTF	TGCGCCAGCAGCCAAGAGTTTCTCGCCGCGCGGGACGGATTATATGGCTACACCTTC
TRBV14	.	.	TRBJ2-5	CASSLDLQETQYF	TGTGCCAGCAGCCTTGACTTACAAGAGACCCAGTACTTC
TRBV7-2	TRBD1	.	TRBJ2-7	CASSWDTGTGGAEQYF	TGTGCCAGCAGCTGGGACACCGGGACAGGGGGCGCCGAGCAGTACTTC
TRBV6-5	TRBD2	once	TRBJ2-1	CASKGLAINNEQFF	TGTGCCAGCAAAGGACTAGCAATCAACAATGAGCAGTTCTTC
TRBV5-1	TRBD1	.	TRBJ1-5	CASSLGQGSNQPQHF	TGCGCCAGCAGCCTGGGACAGGGTAGCAATCAGCCCCAGCATTTT
TRBV15	.	.	TRBJ1-4	CATSRAGVLNEKLFF	TGTGCCACCAGCAGAGCAGGGGTCCTTAATGAAAAACTGTTTTTT
TRBV9	TRBD2	.	TRBJ2-3	CASSVVLAGRDTQYF	TGTGCCAGCAGCGTAGTTCTAGCGGGGAGAGATACGCAGTATTTT
TRBV28	.	.	TRBJ2-5	CASSFGRGGQETQYF	TGTGCCAGCAGTTTCGGGCGTGGGGGGCAAGAGACCCAGTACTTC
TRBV7-8	TRBD2	.	TRBJ2-3	CASSLTGTSGRKADTQYF	TGTGCCAGCAGTCTTACCGGGACTAGCGGGAGAAAGGCAGATACGCAGTATTTT
TRBV6-4	TRBD1	.	TRBJ2-7	CASRDREITYEQYF	TGTGCCAGCAGGGACAGGGAGATTACCTACGAGCAGTACTTC
TRBV29-1	TRBD1	few	TRBJ1-2	CSVGQREYGYTF	TGCAGCGTGGGACAGCGCGAGTATGGCTACACCTTC
TRBV19	TRBD1	few	TRBJ1-1	CASSRQGLDTEAFF	TGTGCCAGTAGCCGACAGGGTTTGGACACTGAAGCTTTCTTT
TRBV25-1	.	few	TRBJ1-2	CASSEVGDFYGYTF	TGTGCCAGCAGTGAAGTCGGTGACTTCTATGGCTACACCTTC
TRBV21-1	.	.	TRBJ1-5	CASSNRQGIFNQPQHF	TGTGCCAGCAGCAATAGACAGGGAATCTTTAATCAGCCCCAGCATTTT
TRBV30	TRBD1	.	TRBJ1-4	CAGHWGQGFSNEKLFF	TGTGCAGGACATTGGGGACAGGGCTTCAGTAATGAAAAACTGTTTTTT
TRBV7-8	TRBD1	.	TRBJ1-4	CASSFGQGNEKLFF	TGTGCCAGCAGCTTTGGACAGGGTAATGAAAAACTGTTTTTT
TRBV9	TRBD2	few	TRBJ2-3	CASSVTGTSFTDTQYF	TGTGCCAGCAGCGTGACCGGGACTAGCTTCACAGATACGCAGTATTTT
TRBV9	TRBD1	.	TRBJ2-7	CASSVQGTGVDEQYF	TGTGCCAGCAGCGTACAGGGGACAGGGGTTGACGAGCAGTACTTC
TRBV10-3	.	.	TRBJ1-1	CAIKAGENTEAFF	TGTGCCATCAAGGCGGGGGAGAACACTGAAGCTTTCTTT
TRBV5-1	.	once	TRBJ1-6	CASSLGGPSVNSPLHF	TGCGCCAGCAGCTTGGGGGGGCCCTCCGTTAATTCACCCCTCCACTTT
TRBV11-2	.	.	TRBJ1-4	CASSLGAGERFF	TGTGCCAGCAGCTTAGGGGCAGGGGAACGATTTTTT
TRBV27	.	.	TRBJ1-5	CASRGVGGGNQPQHF	TGTGCCAGCAGGGGGGTGGGAGGAGGCAATCAGCCCCAGCATTTT
TRBV11-2	TRBD1	.	TRBJ2-5	CASSLEWTGAGETQYF	TGTGCCAGCAGCTTAGAATGGACAGGGGCGGGCGAGACCCAGTACTTC